The T cell receptor beta chain under discussion was sequenced for a study of cytomegalovirus exposure and HLA in healthy donors. PCR employed 60 Vbeta and 13 Jbeta primers. Some clones are missing from TCRdb's copy, which holds only in-frame ones; the method was immunoSEQ multiplex PCR. The sample lists approximately 180,000 clones; 70% to 85% were seen once. This TCR was recovered from a woman aged 25-40 years in good health and CMV-seropositive. The sample taken for sequencing was PBMCs.

The CDR3 loop reads CASSSGLAGGVDTGELFF. DNA for the CDR3: TGTGCCAGCAGCTCGGGACTAGCGGGAGGAGTAGACACCGGGGAGCTGTTTTTT. This chain joins TRBV5-4 and TRBJ2-2; 15 bases match TRBD2. The ends lost 3 bases at V and 3 bases at J; junction bases unmatched: 6. Germline-derived CDR1 and CDR2 are SGHNT and YYREEE (reference sequence). The CDR3 contains 18 residues.